The present TCR beta chain was sequenced within a study of cytomegalovirus exposure and HLA in healthy donors. The overall study: HLA-typed donors were the source of about 81 million unique TCRs held in an early data release.

PCR primers comprised 60 Vbeta and 13 Jbeta primers. The table came from immunoSEQ multiplex PCR; TCRdb's copy has only in-frame clones and leaves some out. In the table there are 150,000 to 200,000 clones, approximately 70% of which are singletons. What was sequenced was PBMCs. This clonotype was obtained from a woman aged 25 to 39 in good health and CMV-seronegative.

The CDR3 protein is CASSQQGKHTEAFF. The DNA of the CDR3 is TGTGCCAGCAGCCAACAGGGGAAACACACTGAAGCTTTCTTT. This chain joins TRBV7-9 and TRBJ1-1, with 7 bases fitting TRBD1. Germline CDR1 and CDR2: SEHNR and FQNEAQ (reference sequence). The length of the CDR3 is 14 residues. The trim removed 5 bases at V and 3 bases at J, leaving 6 bases unmatched.